Described below is a single T cell receptor (beta chain) sequence and its context. Its target is unknown. Sequencing was performed with immunoSEQ multiplex PCR; in TCRdb, only in-frame clones are kept and a portion is missing. The sample has some 140,000 clones, 84% seen once. These data come from a study of cytomegalovirus exposure and HLA in healthy donors. Broader study findings: According to the study, 150 to 200 TCR beta chains were cytomegalovirus-associated. Rarity marked most TCR sequences, yet some public TCRs occurred in many donors.

Germline V lookup: CDR1 MNHNS, CDR2 SASEGT. Trimming shortened V by 6 bases and J by 8 bases, and 16 bases separated the two germline ends. This CDR3 spans 13 amino acids. This TCR was sampled from a woman aged 30 to 39 in good health and CMV-seronegative. Input material: PBMCs. The chain recombines TRBV6-1 with TRBJ1-2; a weak D match, TRBD1 (5 bases). CDR3 amino acids: CASSESGYLGYTF. The CDR3 DNA reads TGTGCCAGCAGCGAATCAGGGTATTTAGGCTACACCTTC.